The sequence of this T cell receptor beta chain was determined in a study of T cell changes during pregnancy in multiple sclerosis. This clone was seen a single time. Clones were read by immunoSEQ multiplex PCR, and TCRdb kept only the in-frame ones, dropping some. The sample lists around 35,000 clones, 80% to 95% seen once, with about 0.45% in the top ten. The specimen was CD4+ T cells from peripheral blood mononuclear cells, collected in the third trimester of pregnancy. The clonotype originates from a female donor in good health, enrolled as a control in a pregnancy study.

CDR3 bases: TGTGCCAGCAGCTCGGGGGGACAGGGACAGGGAAAACTGTTTTTT. Residues: CASSSGGQGQGKLFF. This chain joins TRBV7-8 and TRBJ1-4; 9 nucleotides agree with TRBD1. Trimming took 4 bases from V and 10 from J; bases not matched to a gene: 10. Germline V lookup: CDR1 SGHVS, CDR2 FQNEAQ. This CDR3 comprises 15 residues.